Below, 12 T cell receptor beta chains from the same sample are listed, as sequenced in a study of OX40 agonist ivuxolimab in advanced cancers. Here immunoSEQ multiplex PCR was the method, and the copy in TCRdb shows in-frame clones only, minus some. The table has tens of thousands of clones, over 70% seen once. This specimen was CD4+ or CD8+ T cells sorted from blood, taken in a trial of the OX40 agonist ivuxolimab. These receptors were obtained from an adult with an advanced solid tumor such as melanoma, head and neck, liver or kidney cancer.

The rearrangement uses TRBV30 and TRBJ2-7; 12 nucleotides match TRBD2. The V gene end was trimmed by 8 bases and the J gene end by 6 bases; junction bases not matched to a gene: 8. This CDR3 is 13 amino acids long. CDR1 is GTSNPN and CDR2 is SVGIG in the germline V gene (reference sequence). The CDR3 coding sequence is TGTGCCGGCAGACTAGCGGGAGTAACCGAGCAGTACTTC. Protein sequence: CAGRLAGVTEQYF.

About this clone: At one end the junction does not follow the germline gene, possibly because of a read error. The chain recombines TRBV18 with TRBJ1-1; the match to TRBD1 covers 7 bases. The CDR3 length is 13 residues. Germline V gene lookup returns CDR1 KGHSH and CDR2 LQKENI. The CDR3 coding sequence is TGTGCCAGCTCCCCACAGGGGTACACTGAAGCTTTCTTT. Translation gives CASSPQGYTEAFF.

The V call is TRBV27, the J call TRBJ2-2, with 7 bases that match TRBD1. The germline gives CDR1 MNHEY, CDR2 SMNVEV (reference sequence). The CDR3 has 15 amino acids. Trimming took 5 bases from V and 6 from J; bases not matched to a gene: 9. CDR3 amino acids: CASSPRDSTAGELFF. The CDR3 DNA reads as TGTGCCAGCAGTCCCCGGGACAGTACGGCCGGGGAGCTGTTTTTT.

This clone was seen more than once but under ten times. The V and J genes are TRBV5-5 and TRBJ1-4; 7 bases match TRBD1. Germline V gene lookup returns CDR1 SGHKS and CDR2 YYEKEE (reference sequence). V was clipped by 4 bases and J by 4 bases; unmatched bases: 7. The CDR3 is 15 residues long. The chain's CDR3 is CASSRRDRLNEKLFF. The CDR3 region has the DNA TGTGCCAGCAGCAGAAGGGACAGACTTAATGAAAAACTGTTTTTT. Variable domain in full (rest from reference TRBV5-5 and TRBJ1-4): DAGVTQSPTHLIKTRGQQVTLRCSPISGHKSVSWYQQVLGQGPQFIFQYYEKEERGRGNFPDRFSARQFPNYSSELNVNALLLGDSALYLCASSRRDRLNEKLFFGSGTQLSVL.

The CDR3 nucleotides read TGTGCCAGCAGCTGGAGGGGCCACGCGAACACCGGGGAGCTGTTTTTT. It codes for CASSWRGHANTGELFF. The V gene is TRBV11-3, the J gene TRBJ2-2; D might be TRBD2 (6 bases). Germline values: CDR1 SGHNT, CDR2 YENEEA. CDR3 size: 16 residues. V lost 4 bases to trimming and J lost 0 bases, with 12 bases between them.

This rearrangement joins TRBV19 to TRBJ1-5; possibly TRBD1 for D (5 bases). Trimming shortened V by 6 bases and J by 4 bases, and 22 bases separated the two germline ends. This CDR3 is built from 17 residues. CDR1 is LNHDA and CDR2 is SQIVND in the germline V gene (reference sequence). CDR3 sequence: CASRGGRSLSRNQPQHF. The CDR3 nucleotides read TGTGCCAGTAGGGGGGGTAGGAGTCTCTCGAGGAATCAGCCCCAGCATTTT. The complete variable domain, with remaining parts taken from reference TRBV19 and TRBJ1-5, reads DGGITQSPKYLFRKEGQNVTLSCEQNLNHDAMYWYRQDPGQGLRLIYYSQIVNDFQKGDIAEGYSVSREKKESFPLTVTSAQKNPTAFYLCASRGGRSLSRNQPQHFGDGTRLSIL.

This sequence joins TRBV7-2 and TRBJ1-5, with unresolved D. This CDR3 spans 12 amino acids. Looked up from germline, CDR1 is SGHTA and CDR2 is FQGNSA. The V end lost 1 base, the J end lost 5 bases, and 3 bases lay between the germline ends. The CDR3 DNA sequence: TGTGCCAGCAGCTTAGGGGATCAGCCCCAGCATTTT. Translation gives CASSLGDQPQHF.

This chain joins TRBV30 and TRBJ2-7; TRBD2 aligns across 9 bases. Losses at the gene ends were 3 bases for V and 4 bases for J; bases not matched to a gene: 7. The CDR3 totals 14 residues. In germline, CDR1 is GTSNPN, CDR2 SVGIG (reference sequence). The CDR3 nucleotides read TGTGCCTGGAGCCTTAGCGGGAGCTCGTACGAGCAGTACTTC. Its protein product is CAWSLSGSSYEQYF.

The V call is TRBV7-9, the J call TRBJ1-4; D is uncertain. With 3 bases removed from V and 4 bases from J, the gap between germline ends came to 15 bases. This CDR3 contains 16 residues. CDR1 is SEHNR and CDR2 is FQNEAQ in the germline V gene (reference sequence). DNA of the CDR3: TGTGCCAGCAGCTTTCCGGCCGACACGAGTAATGAAAAACTGTTTTTT. It specifies CASSFPADTSNEKLFF.

The chain joins TRBV5-1 to TRBJ1-2; 7 bases line up with TRBD1. The germline V gene has CDR1 SGHRS and CDR2 YFSETQ. After removal of 2 bases from V and 5 bases from J, the junction contained 6 bases not matched to a gene. This CDR3 comprises 14 residues. The CDR3 DNA reads as TGCGCCAGCAGCTTCGACAGGGCAAATTATGGCTACACCTTC. It yields the protein CASSFDRANYGYTF.

This sequence joins TRBV6-1 and TRBJ2-5; D remains ambiguous. CDR1 and CDR2 from the germline V gene are MNHNS and SASEGT. This CDR3 has 13 residues. Trimming left V 1 base short and J 2 bases short, with 5 bases between. DNA of the CDR3: TGTGCCAGCAGTGAAGACAGTCAAGAGACCCAGTACTTC. Its protein is CASSEDSQETQYF.

The rearrangement links TRBV5-1 to TRBJ2-5; D is unclear. The CDR3 totals 16 residues. Trimming took off 4 bases at V and 0 bases at J, with 16 bases between the two ends. Germline CDR1 is SGHRS and CDR2 is YFSETQ. This chain's CDR3 is CASSQVGWGYQETQYF. In DNA form, the CDR3 reads TGCGCCAGCAGCCAGGTTGGTTGGGGTTACCAAGAGACCCAGTACTTC. The full variable domain, in which reference TRBV5-1 and TRBJ2-5 provide the parts outside the CDR3, is KAGVTQTPRYLIKTRGQQVTLSCSPISGHRSVSWYQQTPGQGLQFLFEYFSETQRNKGNFPGRFSGRQFSNSRSEMNVSTLELGDSALYLCASSQVGWGYQETQYFGPGTRLLVL.